This T cell receptor (beta chain) originates from a study of blood T cell repertoires in COVID-19. The data were produced by immunoSEQ multiplex PCR, yet TCRdb's version contains in-frame clones alone and is incomplete. Of over 250,000 clones listed, 89% are singletons. Germline loops: CDR1 SGHRS, CDR2 YFSETQ. V was shortened by 4 bases and J by 0 bases, with 10 bases between the two germline ends. There are 14 residues in the CDR3. The source material was peripheral blood. The J gene is TRBJ1-2, the V gene TRBV5-1; D not resolved. This TCR was sampled from a woman aged 60-75 years with acute or convalescent COVID-19. DNA of the CDR3: TGCGCCAGCAGCCCCGATCAGTCTAACTATGGCTACACCTTC. It translates to CASSPDQSNYGYTF.